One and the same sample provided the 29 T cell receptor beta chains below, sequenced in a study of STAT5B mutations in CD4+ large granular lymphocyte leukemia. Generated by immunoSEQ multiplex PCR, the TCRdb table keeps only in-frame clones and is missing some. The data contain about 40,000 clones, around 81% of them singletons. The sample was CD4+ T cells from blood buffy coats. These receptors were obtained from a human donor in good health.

The CDR3 DNA follows: TGCGCCAGCAGCCAGATGACAGGGGCGAATGAGCAGTTCTTC. Translation: CASSQMTGANEQFF. The chain couples TRBV4-3 to TRBJ2-1; 8 bases align to TRBD1. The CDR3 loop spans 14 amino acids. Trimming took 3 bases from V and 7 from J; bases not matched to a gene: 5. Germline CDR1 is LGHNA and CDR2 is YSLEER.

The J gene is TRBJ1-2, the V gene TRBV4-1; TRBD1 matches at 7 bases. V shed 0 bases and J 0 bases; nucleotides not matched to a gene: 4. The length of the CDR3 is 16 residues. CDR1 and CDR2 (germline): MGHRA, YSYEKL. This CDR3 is CASSQDSRGTNYGYTF. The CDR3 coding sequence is TGCGCCAGCAGCCAAGATAGCAGGGGGACTAACTATGGCTACACCTTC.

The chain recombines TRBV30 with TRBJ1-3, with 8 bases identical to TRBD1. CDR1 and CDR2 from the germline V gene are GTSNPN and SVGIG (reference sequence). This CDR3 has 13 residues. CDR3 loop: CGGTGQSGNTIYF. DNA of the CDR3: TGTGGGGGGACAGGTCAATCAGGAAACACCATATATTTT.

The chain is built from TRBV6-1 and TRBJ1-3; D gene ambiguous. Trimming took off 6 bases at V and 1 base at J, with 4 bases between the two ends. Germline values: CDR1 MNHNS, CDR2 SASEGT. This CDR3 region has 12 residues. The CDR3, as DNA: TGTGCCAGCAGAGGGTCTGGAAACACCATATATTTT. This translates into CASRGSGNTIYF.

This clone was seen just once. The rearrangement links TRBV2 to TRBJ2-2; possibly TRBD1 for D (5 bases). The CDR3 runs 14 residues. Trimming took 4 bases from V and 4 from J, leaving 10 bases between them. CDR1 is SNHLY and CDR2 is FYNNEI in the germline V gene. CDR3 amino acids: CASSGQGSTGELFF. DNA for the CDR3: TGTGCCAGCAGTGGGCAGGGTAGCACCGGGGAGCTGTTTTTT.

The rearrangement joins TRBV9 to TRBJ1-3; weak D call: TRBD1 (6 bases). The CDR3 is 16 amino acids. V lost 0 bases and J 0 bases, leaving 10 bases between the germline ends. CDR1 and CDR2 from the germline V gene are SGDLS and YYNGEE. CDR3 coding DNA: TGTGCCAGCAGCGTAGAAGGGGGGTTCTCTGGAAACACCATATATTTT. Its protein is CASSVEGGFSGNTIYF.

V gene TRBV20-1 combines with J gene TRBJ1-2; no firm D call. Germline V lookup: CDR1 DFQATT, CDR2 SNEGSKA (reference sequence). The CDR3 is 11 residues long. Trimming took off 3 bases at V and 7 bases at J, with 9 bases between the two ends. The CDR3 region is CSAREGLGYTF. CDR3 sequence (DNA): TGCAGTGCTAGGGAGGGCCTTGGCTACACCTTC.

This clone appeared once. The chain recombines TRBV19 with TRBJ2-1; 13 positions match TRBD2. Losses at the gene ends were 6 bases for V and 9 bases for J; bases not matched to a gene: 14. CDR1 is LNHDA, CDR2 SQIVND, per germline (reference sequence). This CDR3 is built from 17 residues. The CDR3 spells CASSPPPTSGRAGEQFF. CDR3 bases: TGTGCCAGTAGCCCCCCTCCTACTAGCGGGAGGGCCGGTGAGCAGTTCTTC.

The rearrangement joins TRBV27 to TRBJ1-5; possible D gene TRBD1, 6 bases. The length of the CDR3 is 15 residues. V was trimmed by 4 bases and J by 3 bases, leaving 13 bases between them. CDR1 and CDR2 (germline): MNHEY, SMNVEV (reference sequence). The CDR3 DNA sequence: TGTGCCAGCAGTTGGAGGGGGGAGGACAATCAGCCCCAGCATTTT. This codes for CASSWRGEDNQPQHF.

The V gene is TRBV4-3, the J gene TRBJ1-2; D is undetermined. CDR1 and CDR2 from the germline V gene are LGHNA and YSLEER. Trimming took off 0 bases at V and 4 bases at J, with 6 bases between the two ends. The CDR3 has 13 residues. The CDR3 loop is CASSQDYRYGYTF. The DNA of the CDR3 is TGCGCCAGCAGCCAAGATTATCGCTATGGCTACACCTTC.

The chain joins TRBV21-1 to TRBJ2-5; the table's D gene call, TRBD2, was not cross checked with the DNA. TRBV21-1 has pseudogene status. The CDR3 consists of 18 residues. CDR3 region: CASSNREYFGRRGETQYF. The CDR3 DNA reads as TGTGCCAGCAGCAATCGGGAGTATTTCGGCCGACGTGGGGAGACCCAGTACTTC.

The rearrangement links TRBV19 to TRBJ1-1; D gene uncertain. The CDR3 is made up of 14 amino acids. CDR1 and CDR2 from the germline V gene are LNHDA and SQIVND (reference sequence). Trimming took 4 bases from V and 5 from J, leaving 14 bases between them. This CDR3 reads CASSRASRGTEAFF. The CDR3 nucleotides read TGTGCCAGTAGTAGGGCCAGCCGTGGGACTGAAGCTTTCTTT.

For the CDR3, the DNA is TGTGCCAGTAAAGTACTAGCGGGGGGCACAGATACGCAGTATTTT. Protein: CASKVLAGGTDTQYF. V and J are TRBV19 and TRBJ2-3, with 11 bases aligning to TRBD2. The germline gives CDR1 LNHDA, CDR2 SQIVND (reference sequence). V shed 7 bases and J 1 base; nucleotides not matched to a gene: 4. This CDR3 contains 15 residues.

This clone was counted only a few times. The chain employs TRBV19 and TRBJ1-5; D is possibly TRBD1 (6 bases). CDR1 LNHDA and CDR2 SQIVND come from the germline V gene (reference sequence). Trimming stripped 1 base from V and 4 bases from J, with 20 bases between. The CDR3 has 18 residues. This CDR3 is CASSIGGGGHRSNQPQHF. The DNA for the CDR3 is TGTGCCAGTAGTATAGGAGGGGGAGGACACCGCTCTAATCAGCCCCAGCATTTT.

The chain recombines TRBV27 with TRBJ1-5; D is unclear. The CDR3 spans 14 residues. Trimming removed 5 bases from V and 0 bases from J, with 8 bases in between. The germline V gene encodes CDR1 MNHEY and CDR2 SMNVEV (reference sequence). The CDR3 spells CASSRSGSNQPQHF. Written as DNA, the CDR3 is TGTGCCAGCAGTCGGTCGGGTAGCAATCAGCCCCAGCATTTT.

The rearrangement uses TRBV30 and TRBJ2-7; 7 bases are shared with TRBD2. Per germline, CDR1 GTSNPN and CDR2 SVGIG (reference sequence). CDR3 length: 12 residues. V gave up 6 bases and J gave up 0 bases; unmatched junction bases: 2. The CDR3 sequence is CACERDSYEQYF. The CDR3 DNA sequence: TGTGCCTGCGAGCGGGACTCCTACGAGCAGTACTTC.

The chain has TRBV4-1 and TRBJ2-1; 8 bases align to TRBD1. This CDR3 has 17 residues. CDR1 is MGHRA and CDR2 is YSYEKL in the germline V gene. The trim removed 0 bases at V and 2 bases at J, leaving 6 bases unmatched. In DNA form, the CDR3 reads TGCGCCAGCAGCCAAGACGGGGCAGGGGGCACCTACAATGAGCAGTTCTTC. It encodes CASSQDGAGGTYNEQFF.

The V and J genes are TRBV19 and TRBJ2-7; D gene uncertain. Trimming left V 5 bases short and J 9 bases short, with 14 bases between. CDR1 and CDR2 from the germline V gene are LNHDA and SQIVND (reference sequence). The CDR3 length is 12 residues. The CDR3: CASSPPNNAQYF. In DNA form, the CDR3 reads TGTGCCAGTAGTCCCCCGAATAACGCGCAGTACTTC.

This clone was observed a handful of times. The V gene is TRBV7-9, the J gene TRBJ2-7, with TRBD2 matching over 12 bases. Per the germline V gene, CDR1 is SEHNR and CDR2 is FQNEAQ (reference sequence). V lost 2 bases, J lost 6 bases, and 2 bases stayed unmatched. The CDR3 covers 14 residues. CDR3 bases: TGTGCCAGCAGCTTAACGGGACTAGCGGGCGAGCAGTACTTC. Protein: CASSLTGLAGEQYF.

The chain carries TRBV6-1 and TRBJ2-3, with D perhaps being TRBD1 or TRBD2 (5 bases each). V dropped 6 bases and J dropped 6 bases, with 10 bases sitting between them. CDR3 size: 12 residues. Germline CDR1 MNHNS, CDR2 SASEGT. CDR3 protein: CASRGTRDTQYF. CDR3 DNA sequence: TGTGCCAGCAGGGGGACGCGGGATACGCAGTATTTT.

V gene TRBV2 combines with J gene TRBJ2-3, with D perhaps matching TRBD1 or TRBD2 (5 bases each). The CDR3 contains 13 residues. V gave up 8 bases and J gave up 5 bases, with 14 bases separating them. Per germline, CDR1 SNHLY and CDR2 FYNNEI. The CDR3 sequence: CASSLRGLDTQYF. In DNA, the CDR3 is TGTGCCAGCTCCCTACGGGGCTTAGATACGCAGTATTTT. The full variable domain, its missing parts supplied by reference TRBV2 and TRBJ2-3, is EPEVTQTPSHQVTQMGQEVILRCVPISNHLYFYWYRQILGQKVEFLVSFYNNEISEKSEIFDDQFSVERPDGSNFTLKIRSTKLEDSAMYFCASSLRGLDTQYFGPGTRLTVL.

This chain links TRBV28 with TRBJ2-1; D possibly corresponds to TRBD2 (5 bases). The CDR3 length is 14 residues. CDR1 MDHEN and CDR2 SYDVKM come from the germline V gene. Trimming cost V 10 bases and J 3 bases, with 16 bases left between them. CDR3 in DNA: TGTGCCATGTCAAAGGGAGCCCTCTACAATGAGCAGTTCTTC. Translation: CAMSKGALYNEQFF.

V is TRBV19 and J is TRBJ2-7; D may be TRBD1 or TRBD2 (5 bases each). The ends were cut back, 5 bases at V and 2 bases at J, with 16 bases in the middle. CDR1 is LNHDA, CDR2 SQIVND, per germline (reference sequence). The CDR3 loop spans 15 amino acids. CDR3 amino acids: CASSLGRDVAYEQYF. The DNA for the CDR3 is TGTGCCAGTAGTCTTGGCCGGGACGTAGCCTACGAGCAGTACTTC.

The CDR3 region is CASSPTGGADYGYTF. The CDR3 coding sequence is TGTGCCAGCTCACCCACAGGGGGCGCGGACTATGGCTACACCTTC. The chain carries TRBV18 and TRBJ1-2; the match to TRBD1 covers 9 bases. Trimming cost V 3 bases and J 3 bases; bases outside gene matches: 5. Germline lookup yields CDR1 KGHSH and CDR2 LQKENI. The CDR3 totals 15 residues.

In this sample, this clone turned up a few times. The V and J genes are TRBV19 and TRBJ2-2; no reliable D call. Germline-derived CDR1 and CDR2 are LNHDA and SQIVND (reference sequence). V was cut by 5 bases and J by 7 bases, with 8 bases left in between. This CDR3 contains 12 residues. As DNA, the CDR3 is TGTGCCAGTAGTCTGGATCTCGGGGAGCTGTTTTTT. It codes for CASSLDLGELFF.

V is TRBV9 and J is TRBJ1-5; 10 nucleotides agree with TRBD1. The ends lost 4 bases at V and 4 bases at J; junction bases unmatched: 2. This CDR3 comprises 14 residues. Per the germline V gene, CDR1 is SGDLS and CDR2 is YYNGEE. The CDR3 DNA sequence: TGTGCCAGCAGCCAGGGACAGGGGAATCAGCCCCAGCATTTT. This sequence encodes CASSQGQGNQPQHF.

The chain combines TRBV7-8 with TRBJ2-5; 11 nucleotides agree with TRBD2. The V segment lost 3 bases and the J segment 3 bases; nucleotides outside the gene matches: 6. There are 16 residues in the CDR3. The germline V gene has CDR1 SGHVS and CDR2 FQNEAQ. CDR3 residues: CASSLGGLAVKETQYF. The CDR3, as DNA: TGTGCCAGCAGCTTGGGGGGACTAGCGGTAAAAGAGACCCAGTACTTC. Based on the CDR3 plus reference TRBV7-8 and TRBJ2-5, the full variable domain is GAGVSQSPRYKVAKRGQDVALRCDPISGHVSLFWYQQALGQGPEFLTYFQNEAQLDKSGLPSDRFFAERPEGSVSTLKIQRTQQEDSAVYLCASSLGGLAVKETQYFGPGTRLLVL.

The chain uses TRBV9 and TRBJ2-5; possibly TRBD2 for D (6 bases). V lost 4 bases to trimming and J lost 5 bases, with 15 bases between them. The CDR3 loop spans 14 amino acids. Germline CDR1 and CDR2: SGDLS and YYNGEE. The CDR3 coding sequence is TGTGCCAGCAGCCGGACGGGGGAGTGGGAGACCCAGTACTTC. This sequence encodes CASSRTGEWETQYF.

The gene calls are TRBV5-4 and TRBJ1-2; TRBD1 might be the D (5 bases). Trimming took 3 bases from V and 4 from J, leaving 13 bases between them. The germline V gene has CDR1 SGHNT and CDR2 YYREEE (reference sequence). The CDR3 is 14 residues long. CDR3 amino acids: CASSSSGRSYGYTF. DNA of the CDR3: TGTGCCAGCAGCTCCTCGGGACGGTCCTATGGCTACACCTTC.